The 28 T cell receptor beta chains given below trace back to one sample, sequenced in a study of blood T cell repertoires in COVID-19. Sequencing was performed with immunoSEQ multiplex PCR; in TCRdb, only in-frame clones are kept and a portion is missing. The sample records about 94,000 clones, more than 65% being singletons. The sequenced sample was peripheral blood. The receptors shown here come from a man aged 60 to 69 with acute or convalescent COVID-19.

The rearrangement uses TRBV30 and TRBJ1-6, with a possible D match to TRBD1 (5 bases). Germline V gene data show CDR1 as GTSNPN and CDR2 as SVGIG (reference sequence). The CDR3 has 13 amino acids. The ends were cut back, 8 bases at V and 7 bases at J, with 15 bases in the middle. CDR3 protein: CAGGPGGNSPLHF. As DNA, the CDR3 is TGTGCCGGAGGGCCGGGGGGAAATTCACCCCTCCACTTT.

The J gene is TRBJ1-1, the V gene TRBV5-1; TRBD1 aligns across 7 bases. CDR1 and CDR2 (germline): SGHRS, YFSETQ. The CDR3 runs to 13 residues. The ends lost 4 bases at V and 3 bases at J; junction bases unmatched: 3. The CDR3 region is CASSIQGDTEAFF. The CDR3 DNA reads as TGCGCCAGCAGCATTCAGGGGGACACTGAAGCTTTCTTT.

The rearrangement joins TRBV4-1 to TRBJ1-4; the D gene is possibly TRBD1 (5 bases). The CDR3 covers 18 residues. CDR1 MGHRA and CDR2 YSYEKL come from the germline V gene. Trimming stripped 5 bases from V and 5 bases from J, with 24 bases between. The CDR3: CASSGPRGDSRSNEKLFF. The CDR3 coding sequence is TGCGCCAGCAGCGGACCCCGGGGGGATTCCCGCTCGAATGAAAAACTGTTTTTT.

The chain joins TRBV10-3 to TRBJ1-1; a weak D match, TRBD1 (6 bases). The CDR3 has 11 amino acids. Trimming left V 8 bases short and J 4 bases short, with 8 bases between. The germline gives CDR1 ENHRY, CDR2 SYGVKD. CDR3 amino acids: CAIGQSTEAFF. Here the CDR3 DNA reads TGTGCCATCGGACAGAGCACTGAAGCTTTCTTT.

V and J are TRBV19 and TRBJ1-1, with unresolved D. The CDR3 extends over 13 amino acids. The V end was cut by 6 bases, the J end by 1 base, with 9 bases between. Germline CDR1 reads LNHDA; CDR2 reads SQIVND (reference sequence). The CDR3 region has the DNA TGTGCCAGTAGATATACACAGAACACTGAAGCTTTCTTT. Translating gives CASRYTQNTEAFF.

The V gene is TRBV18, the J gene TRBJ1-6; D possibly corresponds to TRBD1 (5 bases). CDR3 length: 17 residues. V was pared by 4 bases and J by 2 bases, with 15 bases between. Germline-derived CDR1 and CDR2 are KGHSH and LQKENI. The CDR3 DNA is TGTGCCAGCTCACAGGGGTCAGGGAACCCCTATAATTCACCCCTCCACTTT. Translated, it gives CASSQGSGNPYNSPLHF.

The J gene is TRBJ2-1, the V gene TRBV18, with D possibly TRBD1 on 5 matching bases. The germline V gene has CDR1 KGHSH and CDR2 LQKENI. The CDR3 runs to 13 residues. With 5 bases removed from V and 10 bases from J, the gap between germline ends came to 15 bases. The CDR3 coding sequence is TGTGCCAGCTCATCGTACCAGGGATCCGAGCAGTTCTTC. Protein sequence: CASSSYQGSEQFF.

The J gene is TRBJ2-1, the V gene TRBV2; D uncertain. V was cut by 2 bases and J by 7 bases, with 15 bases left in between. This CDR3 has 15 amino acids. Germline assignment: CDR1 SNHLY and CDR2 FYNNEI. The CDR3 here is CASSEFRGAGNEQFF. The CDR3 DNA reads as TGTGCCAGCAGTGAATTCCGAGGAGCTGGTAATGAGCAGTTCTTC. The full variable domain, with the rest looked up from reference TRBV2 and TRBJ2-1, is EPEVTQTPSHQVTQMGQEVILRCVPISNHLYFYWYRQILGQKVEFLVSFYNNEISEKSEIFDDQFSVERPDGSNFTLKIRSTKLEDSAMYFCASSEFRGAGNEQFFGPGTRLTVL.

This sequence joins TRBV18 and TRBJ1-5; 8 bases match TRBD1. The germline CDR1 and CDR2 sequences are KGHSH and LQKENI. The CDR3 runs to 16 residues. V lost 3 bases and J lost 1; bases outside the gene matches: 5. The CDR3 reads CASSPDRGPSNQPQHF. The CDR3 region has the DNA TGTGCCAGCTCACCTGACAGGGGTCCGAGCAATCAGCCCCAGCATTTT.

This clone was recorded only once. The rearrangement joins TRBV4-1 to TRBJ2-3; possibly TRBD2 for D (5 bases). The V end was cut by 4 bases, the J end by 1 base, with 12 bases between. Germline CDR1 and CDR2: MGHRA and YSYEKL. There are 15 residues in the CDR3. The CDR3 is CASSRLAAGTDTQYF. DNA of the CDR3: TGCGCCAGCAGCCGGCTAGCTGCGGGCACAGATACGCAGTATTTT.

This sequence joins TRBV11-2 and TRBJ1-1, with D unclear. V was shortened by 4 bases and J by 1 base, with 16 bases between the two germline ends. CDR1 SGHAT and CDR2 FQNNGV come from the germline V gene. The CDR3 sequence is 16 residues long. The chain's CDR3 is CASSWGVGSGNTEAFF. The CDR3 bases are TGTGCCAGCAGCTGGGGAGTGGGTTCGGGGAACACTGAAGCTTTCTTT.

V usage is TRBV27 and J usage is TRBJ1-5; 7 bases fit TRBD1. CDR1 and CDR2 from the germline V gene are MNHEY and SMNVEV (reference sequence). V shed 2 bases and J 1 base; nucleotides not matched to a gene: 8. The CDR3 has 17 residues. CDR3 DNA: TGTGCCAGCAGTTTACTTCGGACAGGCGGAAGCAATCAGCCCCAGCATTTT. Translating gives CASSLLRTGGSNQPQHF.

The chain has TRBV12-5 and TRBJ1-5; D might be TRBD1 (5 bases). Germline V gene data show CDR1 as LGHNT and CDR2 as FRNRAP. This CDR3 spans 14 amino acids. Deletions cut 4 bases from V and 2 bases from J, with 9 bases between. Written as DNA, the CDR3 is TGTGCTAGTGGTTCGGGGGGACGCAATCAGCCCCAGCATTTT. Amino acids: CASGSGGRNQPQHF.

The V call is TRBV7-2, the J call TRBJ2-5; 8 bases fit TRBD1. This CDR3 has 16 residues. The V and J ends lost 5 bases and 3 bases, in that order; junction bases with no gene match: 11. Germline V lookup: CDR1 SGHTA, CDR2 FQGNSA. CDR3 sequence: CASSTGGTGTEETQYF. CDR3 DNA sequence: TGTGCCAGCAGCACAGGGGGGACCGGGACTGAAGAGACCCAGTACTTC.

This chain connects TRBV4-1 to TRBJ2-5; TRBD2 aligns across 9 bases. The V and J ends lost 5 bases and 3 bases, in that order; junction bases with no gene match: 4. CDR1 is MGHRA and CDR2 is YSYEKL in the germline V gene. The CDR3 length is 14 residues. The CDR3 spells CASSGRLAEETQYF. CDR3 bases: TGCGCCAGCAGCGGGCGACTAGCGGAAGAGACCCAGTACTTC.

The chain joins TRBV6-1 to TRBJ2-7; TRBD1 agrees at 12 bases. J gave up 5 bases and V 2 bases, and 7 bases lay outside the gene matches. Looked up from germline, CDR1 is MNHNS and CDR2 is SASEGT. CDR3 length equals 16 residues. CDR3 loop: CASSEIPGTGGNEQYF. CDR3 coding DNA: TGTGCCAGCAGTGAAATTCCTGGGACAGGGGGCAACGAGCAGTACTTC.

The V call is TRBV30, the J call TRBJ1-5; TRBD1 agrees at 7 bases. The CDR3 is 16 residues long. Germline-derived CDR1 and CDR2 are GTSNPN and SVGIG (reference sequence). Trimming at V came to 6 bases and at J to 8 bases, leaving 19 bases not matched to a gene. The CDR3 DNA follows: TGTGCCTGTTCTCACCCCGGGGACAGACCTCGAGAGCCCCAGCATTTT. Its protein product is CACSHPGDRPREPQHF. The full variable domain, its missing parts supplied by reference TRBV30 and TRBJ1-5, is SQTIHQWPATLVQPVGSPLSLECTVEGTSNPNLYWYRQAAGRGLQLLFYSVGIGQISSEVPQNLSASRPQDRQFILSSKKLLLSDSGFYLCACSHPGDRPREPQHFGDGTRLSIL.

This rearrangement joins TRBV5-6 to TRBJ2-5, with 9 bases lining up with TRBD1. V was clipped by 4 bases and J by 1 base; unmatched bases: 2. The CDR3 is 14 amino acids. CDR1 SGHDT and CDR2 YYEEEE come from the germline V gene. This chain's CDR3 is CASSQGQGQETQYF. The DNA for the CDR3 is TGTGCCAGCAGCCAGGGACAGGGCCAAGAGACCCAGTACTTC.

The V call is TRBV27, the J call TRBJ1-2; TRBD1 agrees at 9 bases. The CDR3 has 17 amino acids. With 6 bases clipped from V and 2 bases from J, the junction kept 13 bases outside the gene matches. CDR1 MNHEY and CDR2 SMNVEV come from the germline V gene (reference sequence). CDR3 residues: CASSPGTGWYENYGYTF. CDR3 in DNA: TGTGCCAGCAGCCCCGGGACAGGGTGGTACGAAAACTATGGCTACACCTTC.

This chain uses TRBV9 with TRBJ2-6, with TRBD1 as a possible D gene (5 bases). The V gene's germline CDR1 is SGDLS and CDR2 YYNGEE. V lost 6 bases, J lost 8 bases, and 15 bases lay in between. The length of the CDR3 is 14 residues. The CDR3: CASNPKGSTNVLTF. The DNA of the CDR3 is TGTGCCAGCAACCCGAAGGGGTCAACCAACGTCCTGACTTTC.

This clone was counted a few times. This rearrangement joins TRBV19 to TRBJ1-2; D remains ambiguous. Trimming shortened V by 5 bases and J by 4 bases, and 14 bases separated the two germline ends. Germline-derived CDR1 and CDR2 are LNHDA and SQIVND (reference sequence). The CDR3 covers 14 residues. CDR3 nucleotides: TGTGCCAGTAGTCCGCTGACGGGAATCTATGGCTACACCTTC. Protein product: CASSPLTGIYGYTF. Drawing the rest from reference TRBV19 and TRBJ1-2, the complete variable domain is DGGITQSPKYLFRKEGQNVTLSCEQNLNHDAMYWYRQDPGQGLRLIYYSQIVNDFQKGDIAEGYSVSREKKESFPLTVTSAQKNPTAFYLCASSPLTGIYGYTFGSGTRLTVV.

This chain connects TRBV15 to TRBJ1-5; perhaps TRBD1 as D (5 bases). The CDR3 is made up of 19 amino acids. V was pared by 1 base and J by 4 bases, with 23 bases between. Germline assignment: CDR1 LNHNV and CDR2 YYDKDF (reference sequence). The CDR3 reads CATSRAGVGQVRTNQPQHF. Written as DNA, the CDR3 is TGTGCCACCAGCAGAGCTGGGGTGGGGCAGGTAAGAACTAATCAGCCCCAGCATTTT. Variable domain in full (rest from reference TRBV15 and TRBJ1-5): DAMVIQNPRYQVTQFGKPVTLSCSQTLNHNVMYWYQQKSSQAPKLLFHYYDKDFNNEADTPDNFQSRRPNTSFCFLDIRSPGLGDTAMYLCATSRAGVGQVRTNQPQHFGDGTRLSIL.

The chain is built from TRBV6-5 and TRBJ1-3, with D possibly TRBD1 on 6 matching bases. The CDR3 extends over 14 amino acids. V lost 7 bases and J 8 bases, leaving 18 bases between the germline ends. Germline V CDR1 and CDR2: MNHEY, SVGAGI. The CDR3 region is CASTTTGYGDTIYF. Here the CDR3 DNA reads TGTGCCAGCACCACTACAGGGTACGGGGACACCATATATTTT.

The chain employs TRBV7-3 and TRBJ2-3, with 8 bases matching TRBD1. J gave up 2 bases and V 2 bases, and 3 bases lay outside the gene matches. CDR3 length: 15 amino acids. CDR1 and CDR2 from the germline V gene are SGHTA and FQGTGA. The CDR3 DNA sequence: TGTGCCAGCAGCTTACTGGGACAGGCCACAGATACGCAGTATTTT. It translates to CASSLLGQATDTQYF.

The rearrangement links TRBV11-3 to TRBJ2-1; the D gene is possibly TRBD2 (5 bases). CDR1 and CDR2 from the germline V gene are SGHNT and YENEEA. The CDR3 covers 14 residues. V was cut by 0 bases and J by 7 bases, with 10 bases left in between. The CDR3 sequence: CASSLDLGSNEQFF. The CDR3 DNA sequence: TGTGCCAGCAGCTTAGATCTAGGGAGTAATGAGCAGTTCTTC.

The chain combines TRBV24-1 with TRBJ2-1; D call uncertain. This CDR3 is built from 14 residues. The germline V gene encodes CDR1 KGHDR and CDR2 SFDVKD. Trimming removed 0 bases from V and 7 bases from J, with 9 bases in between. CDR3 sequence: CATSDLTRPNEQFF. CDR3 in DNA: TGTGCCACCAGTGATTTGACGAGGCCGAATGAGCAGTTCTTC.

This clone was seen a handful of times. V and J are TRBV19 and TRBJ1-3; D is unclear. V was clipped by 5 bases and J by 4 bases, with 12 bases between them. There are 14 residues in the CDR3. From germline, CDR1 is LNHDA and CDR2 SQIVND (reference sequence). As DNA, the CDR3 is TGTGCCAGTAGTCTAAAAATATTCGGAAACACCATATATTTT. Translated, it gives CASSLKIFGNTIYF.

In its sample, this clone was seen once. V usage is TRBV10-1 and J usage is TRBJ2-3; 11 bases line up with TRBD1. The CDR3 is 14 residues long. The germline CDR1 and CDR2 sequences are WNHNN and SYGVQD (reference sequence). V shed 5 bases and J 6 bases; nucleotides not matched to a gene: 4. This chain's CDR3 is CASSLDRGLDTQYF. The CDR3 coding sequence is TGCGCCAGCAGTTTGGACAGGGGGCTTGATACGCAGTATTTT.